This T cell receptor beta chain is drawn from a study of OX40 agonist ivuxolimab in advanced cancers. Broader study findings: Normalized T-cell clonal expansion was also low in a subset of nonresponders. Circulating CD4+ and CD8+ T cells showed clonal expansion by week 6 at 0.1 to 3.0 mg/kg.

Repertoires were generated with immunoSEQ multiplex PCR, while TCRdb's copy carries only in-frame clones and drops some. This sample carries some 80,000 clones, roughly 92% of them seen once, and the ten largest clones take 2.5% to 3%. For this clone: Antigen specificity is unknown.

Trimming took 5 bases from V and 5 from J, leaving 16 bases between them. Germline V gene data show CDR1 as SGHRS and CDR2 as YFSETQ. This CDR3 spans 14 amino acids. The genes are TRBV5-1 and TRBJ1-2, with a possible D match to TRBD1 (6 bases). Here the sequenced sample was CD4+ or CD8+ T cells sorted from blood, taken in a trial of the OX40 agonist ivuxolimab. The sequence came from an adult with an advanced solid tumor such as melanoma, head and neck, liver or kidney cancer. The DNA for the CDR3 is TGCGCCAGCAGGTGGAACAGGGTAACGTATGGCTACACCTTC. The encoded protein is CASRWNRVTYGYTF.